This T cell receptor (beta chain) was captured by sequencing in a study of control samples from healthy donors and cancer patients. Deletions cut 3 bases from V and 12 bases from J, with 12 bases between. This CDR3 has 11 residues. Per the germline V gene, CDR1 is MNHNS and CDR2 is SASEGT. Clones were sequenced by immunoSEQ multiplex PCR, and TCRdb holds only the in-frame ones, with some missing. Altogether 130,000 or so clones are present, about 86% being singletons, with the ten largest covering 9.5% to 13%. Source material: blood. This clonotype was sampled from a man aged 25-45 years in good health. J is TRBJ2-7 and V is TRBV6-1, with no clear D. The CDR3 reads CASSEARVSYF. In nucleotides, the CDR3 is TGTGCCAGCAGTGAGGCAAGGGTGTCGTACTTC.